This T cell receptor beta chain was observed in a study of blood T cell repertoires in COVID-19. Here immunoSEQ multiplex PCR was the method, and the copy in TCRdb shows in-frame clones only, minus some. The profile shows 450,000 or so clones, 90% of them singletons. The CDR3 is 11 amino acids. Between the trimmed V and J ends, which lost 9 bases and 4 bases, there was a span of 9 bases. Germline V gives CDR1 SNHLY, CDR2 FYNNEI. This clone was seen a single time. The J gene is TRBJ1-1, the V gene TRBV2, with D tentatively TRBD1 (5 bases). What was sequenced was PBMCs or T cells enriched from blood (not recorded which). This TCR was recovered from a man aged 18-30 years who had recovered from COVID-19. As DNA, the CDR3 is TGTGCCAGTGGGAGGGGCACTGAAGCTTTCTTT. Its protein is CASGRGTEAFF.